The entry below gives a single T cell receptor (beta chain) sequence along with its context. In germline, CDR1 is SNHLY, CDR2 FYNNEI. CDR3 length: 16 amino acids. Trimming pared 4 bases from V and 3 bases from J, leaving 17 bases between. The sample is drawn from a study of blood T cell repertoires in COVID-19. For the study at large: Spain, Italy and the United States supplied samples that represented acute and convalescent COVID-19.

Clones were sequenced by immunoSEQ multiplex PCR, and TCRdb holds only the in-frame ones, with some missing. This table has some 250,000 clones, roughly 84% appearing once. The sequence came from a man between 45 and 60 years old with active or convalescent COVID-19. The J gene is TRBJ2-3, the V gene TRBV2; D perhaps matches TRBD2 (7 bases). The source material was peripheral blood. CDR3 nucleotide sequence: TGTGCCAGCAGTGGCACGGGGCGGGGGACAACAGATACGCAGTATTTT. Its protein product is CASSGTGRGTTDTQYF.